One and the same sample provided the 23 T cell receptor beta chains below, sequenced in a study of shared clonotypes between healthy human individuals. Using immunoSEQ multiplex PCR, the repertoire was profiled, and TCRdb retains in-frame clones only, with some absent. This repertoire shows some 2,000,000 clones, around 96% found once; its top ten account for 0.9% to 1.4%. Naive CD8 cells lacked CD45RO and underwent positive selection for CCR7, leaving out terminally differentiated effector memory CD45RA+ cells. Sequenced input: naive CD8+ T cells sorted from blood. Source of these receptors: a man younger than 35 in good health.

This chain joins TRBV23-1 and TRBJ2-5; 11 nucleotides agree with TRBD1. TRBV23-1 is reported as an ORF; its role is uncertain. The length of the CDR3 is 14 residues. The V gene end was trimmed by 3 bases and the J gene end by 4 bases; junction bases not matched to a gene: 1. DNA for the CDR3: TGCGCCAGCAGTCAGGACAGGGGGCGAGAGACCCAGTACTTC. This gives the protein CASSQDRGRETQYF.

The chain combines TRBV13 with TRBJ2-1; 10 bases align to TRBD2. J gave up 15 bases and V 5 bases, and 13 bases lay outside the gene matches. The CDR3 extends over 14 amino acids. CDR1 PRHDT and CDR2 FYEKMQ come from the germline V gene (reference sequence). CDR3 nucleotides: TGTGCCAGCAGCCCCCGAGGACTAGCGGCTGAGGGGTTCTTC. As protein: CASSPRGLAAEGFF.

The rearrangement links TRBV29-1 to TRBJ2-3; a weak D match, TRBD2 (5 bases). This CDR3 is built from 16 residues. CDR1 is SQVTM, CDR2 ANQGSEA, per germline. V lost 1 base and J 2 bases, leaving 16 bases between the germline ends. The CDR3 region is CSVEVIETGFTDTQYF. In DNA, the CDR3 is TGCAGCGTTGAAGTCATCGAGACGGGATTCACAGATACGCAGTATTTT.

This clone was seen just once. Other DNA sequences in this specimen translate into the identical CDR3. The genes are TRBV30 and TRBJ1-1; D is undetermined. V was cut by 4 bases and J by 2 bases, with 5 bases left in between. Germline V gene lookup returns CDR1 GTSNPN and CDR2 SVGIG (reference sequence). There are 11 residues in the CDR3. This CDR3 reads CAWTVNTEAFF. Written as DNA, the CDR3 is TGTGCCTGGACTGTCAACACTGAAGCTTTCTTT.

The chain carries TRBV27 and TRBJ1-4; TRBD1 matches 10 bases. Looked up from germline, CDR1 is MNHEY and CDR2 is SMNVEV (reference sequence). J gave up 7 bases and V 5 bases, and 7 bases lay outside the gene matches. CDR3 size: 15 residues. In DNA form, the CDR3 reads TGTGCCAGCAGTCCAGCGACAGGGGGCAGTGAAAAACTGTTTTTT. Translating it yields CASSPATGGSEKLFF.

J is TRBJ2-1 and V is TRBV20-1; D may be TRBD2 (6 bases). The CDR3 runs 11 residues. V was trimmed by 3 bases and J by 9 bases, leaving 9 bases between them. Germline lookup yields CDR1 DFQATT and CDR2 SNEGSKA (reference sequence). This CDR3 is CSASLGGEQFF. DNA for the CDR3: TGCAGTGCTAGTCTGGGGGGTGAGCAGTTCTTC.

This chain connects TRBV27 to TRBJ1-2, with D tentatively TRBD1 (5 bases). The CDR3 spans 17 residues. Trimming removed 8 bases at V and 0 bases at J, with 22 bases between. Germline CDR1 and CDR2: MNHEY and SMNVEV (reference sequence). The CDR3 loop is CASSPLGGYSANYGYTF. Here the CDR3 DNA reads TGTGCCAGCTCTCCTCTGGGGGGGTATTCCGCTAACTATGGCTACACCTTC.

The chain has TRBV28 and TRBJ1-4; D not resolved. The CDR3 spans 13 residues. Between the trimmed V and J ends, which lost 8 bases and 5 bases, there was a span of 12 bases. Germline CDR1 and CDR2: MDHEN and SYDVKM. Here the CDR3 reads CASQVSLNEKLFF. The DNA of the CDR3 is TGTGCCAGCCAGGTGTCTCTGAATGAAAAACTGTTTTTT.

The chain employs TRBV7-6 and TRBJ2-7; possible D gene TRBD2, 6 bases. CDR1 and CDR2 (germline): SGHVS, FNYEAQ. There are 16 residues in the CDR3. Trimming removed 5 bases from V and 1 base from J, with 18 bases in between. CDR3 region: CASSAEGGPGSYEQYF. CDR3 sequence (DNA): TGTGCCAGCAGCGCAGAGGGAGGCCCGGGTTCCTACGAGCAGTACTTC.

The CDR3 region is CASSLMAGTSSQETQYF. CDR3 nucleotides: TGTGCCAGCAGCTTGATGGCCGGGACTAGCTCTCAAGAGACCCAGTACTTC. The V gene is TRBV5-4, the J gene TRBJ2-5; 9 bases are shared with TRBD2. The CDR3 has 17 residues. Trimming cost V 1 base and J 2 bases; bases outside gene matches: 9. Germline assignment: CDR1 SGHNT and CDR2 YYREEE (reference sequence).

In regard to this clone: The same CDR3 can be traced to other DNA sequences in this sample. The J gene is TRBJ2-7, the V gene TRBV5-6; 8 bases are a match to TRBD2. Germline values: CDR1 SGHDT, CDR2 YYEEEE. The trim removed 0 bases at V and 4 bases at J, leaving 3 bases unmatched. The CDR3 covers 14 residues. This CDR3 reads CASSLGTSLYEQYF. CDR3 sequence (DNA): TGTGCCAGCAGCTTGGGGACTAGCCTTTACGAGCAGTACTTC.

This sequence joins TRBV13 and TRBJ2-1; a weak D match, TRBD2 (6 bases). This CDR3 region has 13 residues. Germline loops: CDR1 PRHDT, CDR2 FYEKMQ (reference sequence). V was shortened by 3 bases and J by 5 bases, with 8 bases between the two germline ends. In nucleotides, the CDR3 is TGTGCCAGCAGCTTGACTAGTAACAATGAGCAGTTCTTC. Amino acids: CASSLTSNNEQFF.

The chain combines TRBV19 with TRBJ2-7, with TRBD2 matching over 7 bases. CDR1 LNHDA and CDR2 SQIVND come from the germline V gene (reference sequence). With V trimmed by 0 bases and J by 2 bases, 1 base remained unmatched. The CDR3 is made up of 14 amino acids. CDR3 bases: TGTGCCAGTAGTATAGACGGGAGGACCTACGAGCAGTACTTC. Its protein is CASSIDGRTYEQYF.

As regards this clone: Within the sample, other DNA sequences also encode this same CDR3. The chain couples TRBV6-5 to TRBJ1-2; D is unresolved. The CDR3 contains 14 residues. Per germline, CDR1 MNHEY and CDR2 SVGAGI. V shed 0 bases and J shed 4 bases, with 9 bases lying between them. The CDR3 DNA follows: TGTGCCAGCAGTTACTCATCGGGTACCTATGGCTACACCTTC. It translates to CASSYSSGTYGYTF.

This clone appeared once. V is TRBV28 and J is TRBJ2-3; 7 positions match TRBD1. Germline values: CDR1 MDHEN, CDR2 SYDVKM. The CDR3 spans 14 residues. With V trimmed by 2 bases and J by 5 bases, 4 bases remained unmatched. CDR3: CASSLVTGRDTQYF. The CDR3 nucleotides are TGTGCCAGCAGTTTAGTGACAGGGAGAGATACGCAGTATTTT. Together with reference TRBV28 and TRBJ2-3, the CDR3 gives the full variable domain: DVKVTQSSRYLVKRTGEKVFLECVQDMDHENMFWYRQDPGLGLRLIYFSYDVKMKEKGDIPEGYSVSREKKERFSLILESASTNQTSMYLCASSLVTGRDTQYFGPGTRLTVL.

This rearrangement joins TRBV4-1 to TRBJ2-7, with D unresolved. The CDR3 length is 13 residues. The V and J ends lost 1 base and 3 bases respectively, with 7 bases between them. Germline V gives CDR1 MGHRA, CDR2 YSYEKL. The CDR3 nucleotides are TGCGCCAGCAGCCAAGCCCGGAACTACGAGCAGTACTTC. Amino acids: CASSQARNYEQYF.

The chain links TRBV6-1 to TRBJ1-5; D is uncertain. V was clipped by 10 bases and J by 0 bases, with 13 bases between them. The germline gives CDR1 MNHNS, CDR2 SASEGT. This CDR3 is built from 14 residues. In DNA form, the CDR3 reads TGTGCCACCGACGGACCTACTAGCAATCAGCCCCAGCATTTT. It translates to CATDGPTSNQPQHF.

V and J are TRBV19 and TRBJ1-1, with TRBD1 identical over 7 bases. CDR3 length: 13 residues. Losses at the gene ends were 6 bases for V and 4 bases for J; bases not matched to a gene: 5. The germline V gene encodes CDR1 LNHDA and CDR2 SQIVND (reference sequence). The DNA for the CDR3 is TGTGCCAGTAGCCAGACAGGGAGCACTGAAGCTTTCTTT. Its translation: CASSQTGSTEAFF.

Here the CDR3 reads CASSHTGGADEQYF. In DNA, the CDR3 is TGTGCCAGCAGTCACACGGGGGGGGCCGACGAGCAGTACTTC. The rearrangement links TRBV6-5 to TRBJ2-7; 8 bases match TRBD2. Germline trimming cut 5 bases from V and 5 bases from J; bases unmatched to any gene: 8. The CDR3 is 14 amino acids. Germline V gene lookup returns CDR1 MNHEY and CDR2 SVGAGI.

This sequence joins TRBV25-1 and TRBJ2-6, with a possible D match to TRBD1 (5 bases). V was clipped by 7 bases and J by 0 bases, with 19 bases between them. The V gene's germline CDR1 is MGHDK and CDR2 SYGVNS. The CDR3 spans 18 residues. CDR3 in DNA: TGTGCCAGCACCGACGGTCAGGGTACCTTCTCTGGGGCCAACGTCCTGACTTTC. It is translated as CASTDGQGTFSGANVLTF.

The chain employs TRBV9 and TRBJ1-1; 9 bases map to TRBD1. The germline V gene encodes CDR1 SGDLS and CDR2 YYNGEE. This CDR3 comprises 16 residues. V lost 3 bases and J lost 5; bases outside the gene matches: 11. In nucleotides, the CDR3 is TGTGCCAGCAGCGACTGGGACAGGGAAATCGGGACTGAAGCTTTCTTT. Amino acids: CASSDWDREIGTEAFF.

The V call is TRBV19, the J call TRBJ1-1; possible D gene TRBD1, 5 bases. V dropped 3 bases and J dropped 4 bases, with 9 bases sitting between them. CDR3 size: 13 residues. Germline V gives CDR1 LNHDA, CDR2 SQIVND (reference sequence). As DNA, the CDR3 is TGTGCCAGTAGTATGGGGGAAGGCACTGAAGCTTTCTTT. Protein product: CASSMGEGTEAFF.

This clone was recorded once. V usage is TRBV28 and J usage is TRBJ2-1; TRBD2 matches at 10 bases. V lost 7 bases and J lost 6; bases outside the gene matches: 6. CDR1 is MDHEN, CDR2 SYDVKM, per germline. The CDR3 is 14 residues long. Here the CDR3 reads CASKWSGGGNEQFF. DNA for the CDR3: TGTGCCAGCAAATGGAGCGGGGGGGGCAATGAGCAGTTCTTC.